This T cell receptor beta chain was sequenced for a study of human T cells and chemical hapten exposure. Study observations and caveats: In the PT1 data, expanded TCR counts showed a positive correlation with patch test score. The presence of alopecia in the donors means their immune response may differ from healthy people's.

This clonotype was seen ten or more times. Its antigen is not identified. The library tagged each cDNA molecule with unique molecular identifiers. TCRdb recomputed calls from the RACE reads with MiXCR, one row per CDR3 protein. Of about 380,000 distinct CDR3 sequences listed, approximately 4.4% are singletons. The time point is: patch test 1, 2 weeks after DPC sensitization. Treatment of the sample: therapeutic diphenylcyclopropenone sensitization with weekly scalp DPC. Alopecia patients, 18 to 70 years old and DPC-suitable, served as donors. The origin of this receptor is a woman aged 45-65 years with alopecia areata. Some clones in this sample may be carry-over from other donors' samples. Sequenced material: whole blood, taken in connection with sensitization to the hapten diphenylcyclopropenone (DPC).

The CDR3 sequence is CASSQDDWGANYGYTF. CDR3 nucleotides: TGTGCCAGCAGCCAAGATGACTGGGGGGCTAACTATGGCTACACCTTC. The V gene is TRBV3-1, the J gene TRBJ1-2; D possibly corresponds to TRBD1 (5 bases). With 0 bases removed from V and 0 bases from J, the gap between germline ends came to 11 bases. CDR1 is LGHDT, CDR2 YNNKEL, per germline (reference sequence). The CDR3 consists of 16 residues.